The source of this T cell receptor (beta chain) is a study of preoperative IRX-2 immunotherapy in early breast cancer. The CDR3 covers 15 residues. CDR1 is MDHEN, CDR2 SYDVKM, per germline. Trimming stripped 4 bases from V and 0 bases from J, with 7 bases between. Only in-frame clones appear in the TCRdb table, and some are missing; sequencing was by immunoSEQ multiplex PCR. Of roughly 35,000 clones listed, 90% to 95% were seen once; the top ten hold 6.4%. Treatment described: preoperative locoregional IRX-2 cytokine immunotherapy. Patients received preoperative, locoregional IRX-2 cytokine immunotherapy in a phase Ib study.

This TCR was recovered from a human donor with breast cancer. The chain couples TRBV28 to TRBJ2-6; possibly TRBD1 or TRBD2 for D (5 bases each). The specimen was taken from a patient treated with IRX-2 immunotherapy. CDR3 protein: CASSSGGSGANVLTF. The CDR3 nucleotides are TGTGCCAGCAGTTCTGGGGGCTCTGGGGCCAACGTCCTGACTTTC.